This TCR beta chain stems from a study of cytomegalovirus exposure and HLA in healthy donors (TCRdb year 2017). Some background on the complete study: According to a later analysis, one platform produced both the roughly 120 validation repertoires and the 730 or so repertoires of the first cohort. The study aimed to test whether signatures of past pathogen exposure could be identified by cataloging public T cell receptors. Along with the roughly 610-subject first cohort, a separate validation cohort of over 90 different subjects was used. High-throughput TCR immunosequencing, statistical association of individual TCRs with disease status, and machine learning were combined to predict cytomegalovirus infection status. Broader findings and caveats from the paper: Subsequent analysis determined that TCRs grouped into clusters in the first cohort also showed a tendency toward co-occurrence across the 120 or so validation repertoires, and roughly 95% of cluster scores exceeded 0. A few of the identified cytomegalovirus-associated TCR beta chains were confirmed in vitro to be specific for cytomegalovirus antigens. According to the authors, the approach could potentially be generalized to other disease states and immunological phenotypes. The study listed 164 TCR beta chains as associated with cytomegalovirus. Cytomegalovirus status was reported to be diagnosed by the classifier with high specificity and sensitivity in both the original and validation cohorts. A later analysis had no HLA typing for the validation cohort, so co-occurrence there was scored across all 110 or so repertoires. Most TCR sequences were observed very rarely across donors, whereas some public TCRs were present in many individuals.

The donors belonged to the validation cohort of around 110 subjects, which was separate from the approximately 700-subject first cohort. Libraries were prepared through the immunoSEQ multiplex PCR assay. As for the original processing: A statistical classification framework was built to diagnose cytomegalovirus status from the catalog of TCR beta chain sequences. This is the immuneACCESS table as TCRdb keeps it, with only in-frame sequences that have V and J called. A part of the clones is gone; compared with another copy, unresolved V genes explain less than half, and the rest is unexplained. That table is the source of V, J and clone size, and D and trimming were worked out from the DNA. Here the sample has 95,000 to 150,000 clones; 89% occur a single time. Jointly, the top ten make up approximately 1% of the sample. In the case of this clone: Its antigen is not yet known. Base qualities are not provided; no much larger clone lies one nucleotide away.

V loses 4 bases, J loses 3 bases, and the germline ends lie 15 bases apart. The CDR3 numbers 15 residues from cysteine through phenylalanine. Just CDR3 DNA is preserved here, 45 bases in frame from base 1. Reading the germline V gene gives CDR1 MDHEN and CDR2 SYDVKM. Material: PBMCs. The sequence is built from TRBV28 and TRBJ1-2; the D gene is perhaps TRBD1, on 5 matching bases. This TCR was recovered from a woman aged 18-29 years in good health and CMV-seronegative. The nucleotide sequence is given as TGTGCCAGCAGTTCCATGGGGGGGGAGGACTATGGCTACACCTTC. Translated, it gives CASSSMGGEDYGYTF.